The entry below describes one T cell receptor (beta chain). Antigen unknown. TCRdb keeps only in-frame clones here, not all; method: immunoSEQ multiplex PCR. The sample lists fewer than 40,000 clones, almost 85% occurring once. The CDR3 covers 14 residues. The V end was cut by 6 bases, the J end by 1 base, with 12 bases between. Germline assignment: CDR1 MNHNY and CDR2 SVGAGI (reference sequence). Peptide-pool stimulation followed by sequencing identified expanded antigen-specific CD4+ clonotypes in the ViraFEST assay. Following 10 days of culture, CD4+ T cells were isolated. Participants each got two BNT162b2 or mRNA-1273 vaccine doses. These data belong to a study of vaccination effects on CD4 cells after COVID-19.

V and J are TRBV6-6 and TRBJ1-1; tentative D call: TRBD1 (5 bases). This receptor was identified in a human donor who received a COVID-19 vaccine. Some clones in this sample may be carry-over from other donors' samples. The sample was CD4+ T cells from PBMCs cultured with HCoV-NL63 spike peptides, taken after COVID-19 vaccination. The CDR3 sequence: CASRRDASNTEAFF. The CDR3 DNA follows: TGTGCCAGCAGGCGGGACGCCTCGAACACTGAAGCTTTCTTT.